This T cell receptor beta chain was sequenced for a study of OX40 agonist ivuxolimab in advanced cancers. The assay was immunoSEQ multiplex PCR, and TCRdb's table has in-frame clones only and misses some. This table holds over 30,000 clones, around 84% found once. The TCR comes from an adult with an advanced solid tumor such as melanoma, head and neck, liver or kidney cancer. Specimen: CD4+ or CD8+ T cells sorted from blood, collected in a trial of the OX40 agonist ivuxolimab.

CDR3 sequence: CASSYSSGSYEQYF. The CDR3, as DNA: TGTGCCAGCAGTTACTCGAGCGGCTCCTACGAGCAGTACTTC. The chain recombines TRBV6-6 with TRBJ2-7; TRBD2 is a possible D gene (5 bases). V was pared by 0 bases and J by 0 bases, with 6 bases between. Germline values: CDR1 MNHNY, CDR2 SVGAGI (reference sequence). CDR3 length: 14 amino acids.